These 9 T cell receptor beta chains came from one sample sequenced in a study of circulating CD8 cells and anti-PD-1 response in melanoma. Live CD3+CD8+TCRalphabeta+ cells were sorted into four subsets by PD-1 and/or TIGIT. The QIAseq Immune Repertoire TCR panel built the libraries from roughly 15 ng of total RNA. From the reads, TCRdb called clonotypes with MiXCR, one entry per CDR3 protein. Of approximately 320 distinct CDR3 sequences listed, roughly 5.8% are singletons. Sequences were derived from CD8+ T cells from PBMCs, sampled at baseline or after one month of anti-PD-1 therapy (not recorded which). These TCRs come from a human donor with melanoma.

By proportion, this clonotype is large. The chain links TRBV7-3 to TRBJ2-3; weak D call: TRBD2 (5 bases). V shed 6 bases and J shed 1 base, with 8 bases lying between them. This CDR3 has 13 residues. In germline, CDR1 is SGHTA, CDR2 FQGTGA. The CDR3 DNA reads TGTGCCAGCAGTAACGGGGGCACAGATACGCAGTATTTT. Protein: CASSNGGTDTQYF.

By sample share, this clonotype is large (0.1 to 1%). The gene calls are TRBV19 and TRBJ2-6, with no clear D. The germline V and J ends were trimmed by 10 bases and 0 bases, with 16 bases remaining between them. The CDR3 is made up of 16 amino acids. Per germline, CDR1 LNHDA and CDR2 SQIVND (reference sequence). The chain's CDR3 is CATAVAPSSGANVLTF. The CDR3 bases are TGTGCCACCGCTGTGGCACCTAGCTCTGGGGCCAACGTCCTGACTTTC.

This clonotype ranks as large. This chain connects TRBV19 to TRBJ2-1, with TRBD2 matching over 7 bases. The J segment lost 8 bases and the V segment lost 3 bases, leaving 7 bases of the junction unmatched. Germline V CDR1 and CDR2: LNHDA, SQIVND (reference sequence). This CDR3 is 14 amino acids long. The CDR3 here is CASSMGDYWDEQFF. The CDR3, as DNA: TGTGCCAGTAGTATGGGGGACTATTGGGATGAGCAGTTCTTC.

By share, this clonotype ranks as large. This chain connects TRBV9 to TRBJ2-2, with 10 bases lining up with TRBD2. The germline V gene encodes CDR1 SGDLS and CDR2 YYNGEE. The CDR3 length is 18 residues. The trim removed 0 bases at V and 3 bases at J, leaving 8 bases unmatched. In DNA, the CDR3 is TGTGCCAGCAGCGTAGTGCCTAGCGGGAGATATGACACCGGGGAGCTGTTTTTT. Translating gives CASSVVPSGRYDTGELFF.

By sample fraction, this clonotype is large. The chain uses TRBV13 and TRBJ2-7; no reliable D call. Germline lookup yields CDR1 PRHDT and CDR2 FYEKMQ (reference sequence). The V and J ends lost 3 bases and 6 bases respectively, with 15 bases between them. The CDR3 contains 14 residues. CDR3 nucleotide sequence: TGTGCCAGCAGCTTTAGCCTTTTCGCAGCCGAGCAGTACTTC. The encoded protein is CASSFSLFAAEQYF.

By share, this clonotype counts as large. The V gene is TRBV29-1, the J gene TRBJ2-1; TRBD2 agrees at 8 bases. The germline V gene has CDR1 SQVTM and CDR2 ANQGSEA. Trimming cost V 7 bases and J 7 bases; bases outside gene matches: 9. The length of the CDR3 is 13 residues. CDR3 region: CSGLAGNRNEQFF. CDR3 DNA: TGCAGCGGCTTAGCGGGAAATCGGAATGAGCAGTTCTTC.

This clonotype was counted between two and nine times. Germline and junction disagree at one end, which may indicate a read error. The chain recombines TRBV20-1 with TRBJ2-7; TRBD2 matches 9 bases. CDR1 is DFQATT, CDR2 SNEGSKA, per germline (reference sequence). The CDR3 runs 17 residues. The CDR3 spells CSARDSGRATDSYEQHF. The CDR3 DNA reads as TGCAGTGCTAGAGATAGCGGGAGAGCAACCGACTCCTACGAGCAGCACTTC.

By proportion, this clonotype is large. CDR3 protein: CASSFIREVGEQFF. The CDR3 nucleotides are TGTGCCAGCAGCTTTATCCGGGAGGTTGGGGAGCAGTTCTTC. The V gene is TRBV11-2, the J gene TRBJ2-1, with 7 positions matching TRBD2. The germline V gene has CDR1 SGHAT and CDR2 FQNNGV. The V gene end was trimmed by 3 bases and the J gene end by 10 bases; junction bases not matched to a gene: 9. The CDR3 loop spans 14 amino acids.

By share, this clonotype counts as large. This sequence joins TRBV7-2 and TRBJ2-5; D gene unclear. Trimming pared 1 base from V and 5 bases from J, leaving 8 bases between. CDR3 length equals 13 residues. Germline V gene lookup returns CDR1 SGHTA and CDR2 FQGNSA. CDR3: CASSLEVVETQYF. The DNA for the CDR3 is TGTGCCAGCAGCTTAGAAGTGGTGGAGACCCAGTACTTC.